This TCR beta chain was captured by sequencing in a study of blood T cell repertoires in COVID-19. With 3 bases removed from V and 3 bases from J, the gap between germline ends came to 12 bases. Germline assignment: CDR1 KGHSH and CDR2 LQKENI. This CDR3 has 15 residues. Study members were between 18 and 89 years old and lived in 25 or so US regions. TCRdb keeps only in-frame clones here, not all; method: immunoSEQ multiplex PCR. This sample has 400,000 to 500,000 clones, with approximately 91% found just once. The TCR originated in a young woman who had been exposed to COVID-19. The V call is TRBV18, the J call TRBJ1-5; perhaps TRBD1 as D (5 bases). Sequenced: PBMCs or T cells enriched from blood (not recorded which). The CDR3 sequence: CASSPVRQPNQPQHF. CDR3 in DNA: TGTGCCAGCTCACCCGTACGACAGCCCAATCAGCCCCAGCATTTT.